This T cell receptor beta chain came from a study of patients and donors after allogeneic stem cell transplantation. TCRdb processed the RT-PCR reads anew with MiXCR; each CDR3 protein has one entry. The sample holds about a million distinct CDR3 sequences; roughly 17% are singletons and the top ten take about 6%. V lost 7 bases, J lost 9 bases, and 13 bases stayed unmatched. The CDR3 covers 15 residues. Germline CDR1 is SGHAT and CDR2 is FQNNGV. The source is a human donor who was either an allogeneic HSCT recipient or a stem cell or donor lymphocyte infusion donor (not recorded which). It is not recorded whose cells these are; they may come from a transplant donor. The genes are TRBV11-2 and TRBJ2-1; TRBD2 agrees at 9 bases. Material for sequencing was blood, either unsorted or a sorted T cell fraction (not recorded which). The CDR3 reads CASTGLSGRWGEQFF. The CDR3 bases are TGTGCCAGCACAGGTTTAAGCGGGAGGTGGGGTGAGCAGTTCTTC.